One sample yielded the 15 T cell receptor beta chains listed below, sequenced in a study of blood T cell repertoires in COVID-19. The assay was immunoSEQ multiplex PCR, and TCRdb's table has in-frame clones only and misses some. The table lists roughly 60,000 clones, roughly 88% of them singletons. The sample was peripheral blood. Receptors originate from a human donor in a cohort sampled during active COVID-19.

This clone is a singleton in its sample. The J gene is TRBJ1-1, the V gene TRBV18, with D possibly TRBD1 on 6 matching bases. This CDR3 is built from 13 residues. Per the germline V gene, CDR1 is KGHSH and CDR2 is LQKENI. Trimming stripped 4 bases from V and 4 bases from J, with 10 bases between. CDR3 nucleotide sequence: TGTGCCAGCTCACGGCCAGGGGTCACTGAAGCTTTCTTT. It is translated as CASSRPGVTEAFF.

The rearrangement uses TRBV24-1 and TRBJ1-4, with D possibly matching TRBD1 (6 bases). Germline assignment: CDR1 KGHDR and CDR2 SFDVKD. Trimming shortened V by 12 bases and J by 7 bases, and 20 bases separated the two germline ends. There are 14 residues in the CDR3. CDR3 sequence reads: CAASSSGVGEKLFF. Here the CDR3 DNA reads TGTGCCGCCTCCTCCTCAGGGGTAGGTGAAAAACTGTTTTTT.

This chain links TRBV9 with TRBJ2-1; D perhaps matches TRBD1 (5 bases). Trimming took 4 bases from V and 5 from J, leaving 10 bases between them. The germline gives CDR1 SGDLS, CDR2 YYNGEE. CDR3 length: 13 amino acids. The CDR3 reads CASSPGHDNEQFF. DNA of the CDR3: TGTGCCAGCAGCCCCGGACACGACAATGAGCAGTTCTTC.

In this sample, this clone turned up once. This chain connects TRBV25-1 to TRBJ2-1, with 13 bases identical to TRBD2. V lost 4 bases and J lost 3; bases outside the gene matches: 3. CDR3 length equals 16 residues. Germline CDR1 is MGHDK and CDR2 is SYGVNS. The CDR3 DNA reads TGTGCCAGCAGTGGGTGGACTAGCGGGAGCTACAATGAGCAGTTCTTC. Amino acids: CASSGWTSGSYNEQFF.

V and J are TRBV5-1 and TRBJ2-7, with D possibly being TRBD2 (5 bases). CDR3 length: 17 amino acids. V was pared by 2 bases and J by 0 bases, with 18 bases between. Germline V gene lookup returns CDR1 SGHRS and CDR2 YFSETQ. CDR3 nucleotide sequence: TGCGCCAGCAGCTTTCCTAGGACTGGAATGAACTCCTACGAGCAGTACTTC. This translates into CASSFPRTGMNSYEQYF.

As DNA, the CDR3 is TGTGCCAGCAGTTATCTCGGACTAGCGGGAGTAATCTACAATGAGCAGTTCTTC. This encodes CASSYLGLAGVIYNEQFF. V and J are TRBV6-2 or TRBV6-3 and TRBJ2-1; 13 bases are a match to TRBD2. Trimming cost V 3 bases and J 3 bases; bases outside gene matches: 8. Germline CDR1 and CDR2: MNHEY and SVGEGT. CDR3 length equals 18 residues.

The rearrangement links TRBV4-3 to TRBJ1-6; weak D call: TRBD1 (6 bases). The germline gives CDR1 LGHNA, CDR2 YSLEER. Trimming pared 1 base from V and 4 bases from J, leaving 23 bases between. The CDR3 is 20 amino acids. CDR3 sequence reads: CASSQVRWLGASRYNSPLHF. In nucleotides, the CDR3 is TGCGCCAGCAGCCAAGTTCGTTGGTTGGGGGCGTCCCGGTATAATTCACCCCTCCACTTT.

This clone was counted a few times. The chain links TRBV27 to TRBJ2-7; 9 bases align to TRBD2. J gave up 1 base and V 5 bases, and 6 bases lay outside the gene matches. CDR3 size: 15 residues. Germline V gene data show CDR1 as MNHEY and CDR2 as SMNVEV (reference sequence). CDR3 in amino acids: CASSPLLAGSYEQYF. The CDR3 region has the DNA TGTGCCAGCAGTCCCCTCCTAGCGGGATCCTACGAGCAGTACTTC.

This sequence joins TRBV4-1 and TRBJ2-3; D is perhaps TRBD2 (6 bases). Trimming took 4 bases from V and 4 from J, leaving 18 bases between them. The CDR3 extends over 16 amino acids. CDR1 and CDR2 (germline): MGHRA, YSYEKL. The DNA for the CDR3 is TGCGCCAGCAGCCCTGGAGGTTGGGGAGGTGCAGATACGCAGTATTTT. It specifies CASSPGGWGGADTQYF.

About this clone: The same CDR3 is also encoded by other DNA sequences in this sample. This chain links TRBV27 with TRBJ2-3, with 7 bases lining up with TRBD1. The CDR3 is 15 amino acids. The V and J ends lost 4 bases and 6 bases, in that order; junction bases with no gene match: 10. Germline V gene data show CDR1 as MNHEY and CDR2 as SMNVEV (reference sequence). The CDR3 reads CASSSPGQSFDTQYF. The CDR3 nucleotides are TGTGCCAGCAGTTCTCCGGGACAGAGTTTTGATACGCAGTATTTT.

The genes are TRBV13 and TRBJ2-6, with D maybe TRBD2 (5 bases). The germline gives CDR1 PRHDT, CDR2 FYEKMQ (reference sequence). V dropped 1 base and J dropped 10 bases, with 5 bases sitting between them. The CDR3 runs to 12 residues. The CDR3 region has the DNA TGTGCCAGCAGCTTAGCGGGGAACGTCCTGACTTTC. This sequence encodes CASSLAGNVLTF.

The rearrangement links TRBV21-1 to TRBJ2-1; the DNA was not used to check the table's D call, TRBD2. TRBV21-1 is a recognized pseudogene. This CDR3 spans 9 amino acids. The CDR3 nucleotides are TGTGCCATCTTAGATGAGCAGTTCTTC. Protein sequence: CAILDEQFF.

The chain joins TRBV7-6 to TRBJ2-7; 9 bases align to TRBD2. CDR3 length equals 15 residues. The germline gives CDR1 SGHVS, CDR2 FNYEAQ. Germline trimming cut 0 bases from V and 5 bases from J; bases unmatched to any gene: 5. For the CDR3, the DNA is TGTGCCAGCAGCTTAGCCGGTAGCGGGGGCAACGAGCAGTACTTC. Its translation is CASSLAGSGGNEQYF.

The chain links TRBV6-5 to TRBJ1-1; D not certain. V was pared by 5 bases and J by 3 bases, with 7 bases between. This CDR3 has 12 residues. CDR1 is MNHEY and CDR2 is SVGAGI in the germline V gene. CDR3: CASSRLYTEAFF. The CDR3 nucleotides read TGTGCCAGCAGTCGACTTTACACTGAAGCTTTCTTT.

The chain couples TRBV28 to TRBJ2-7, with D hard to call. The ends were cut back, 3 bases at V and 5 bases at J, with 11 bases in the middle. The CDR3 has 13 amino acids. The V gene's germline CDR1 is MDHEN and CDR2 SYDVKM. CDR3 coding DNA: TGTGCCAGCAGTTTTCGGGTGGTCGACGAGCAGTACTTC. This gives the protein CASSFRVVDEQYF.